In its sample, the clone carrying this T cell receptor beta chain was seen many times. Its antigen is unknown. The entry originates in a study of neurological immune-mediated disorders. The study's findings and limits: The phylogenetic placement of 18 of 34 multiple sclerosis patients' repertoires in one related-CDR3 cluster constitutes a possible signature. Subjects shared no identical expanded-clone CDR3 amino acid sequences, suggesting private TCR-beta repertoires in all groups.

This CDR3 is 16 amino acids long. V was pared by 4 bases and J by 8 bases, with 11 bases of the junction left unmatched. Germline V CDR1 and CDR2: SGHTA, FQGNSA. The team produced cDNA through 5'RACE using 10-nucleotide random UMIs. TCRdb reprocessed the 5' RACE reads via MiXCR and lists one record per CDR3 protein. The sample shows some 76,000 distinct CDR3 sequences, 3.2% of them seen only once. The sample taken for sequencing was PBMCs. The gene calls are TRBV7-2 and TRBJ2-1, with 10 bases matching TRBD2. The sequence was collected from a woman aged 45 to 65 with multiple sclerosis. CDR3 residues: CASSSDTGTSAYEQFF. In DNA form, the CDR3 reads TGTGCCAGCAGCTCAGACACCGGGACTAGCGCGTATGAGCAGTTCTTC.